These 19 T cell receptor beta chains share one sample of origin, sequenced in a study of regulatory T cells in long-lasting Graves disease. HTBI primers from iRepertoire and Arm-PCR of CDR3 regions yielded the TCR beta libraries. TCRdb reprocessed the multiplex PCR reads with MiXCR, giving one entry per CDR3 protein. The repertoire holds a few hundred thousand distinct CDR3 sequences, 23% seen once, with about a quarter in the top ten. Time point specified: persistent/refractory GD, antithyroid drugs over 5 years with positive TRAb. Construction of the TCR library relied on RNA isolated from PBMCs. The specimen comprised peripheral blood mononuclear cells (PBMCs), sampled when the disease was refractory, from a patient treated with antithyroid drugs. The receptors here all came from a female donor with Graves disease.

The chain is built from TRBV15 and TRBJ2-7, with 8 nucleotides matching TRBD2. CDR1 and CDR2 (germline): LNHNV, YYDKDF (reference sequence). V shed 1 base, J shed 4 bases, and the junction held 12 bases outside the gene matches. This CDR3 region has 17 residues. The DNA for the CDR3 is TGTGCCACCAGCAGAGGCCCCTTGCAGCGGGAGATGTACGAGCAGTACTTC. Translating gives CATSRGPLQREMYEQYF.

CDR3 nucleotide sequence: TGCGCCAGCAGGTTAACACCTACAACTAATGAAAAACTGTTTTTT. Translated: CASRLTPTTNEKLFF. The chain recombines TRBV5-1 with TRBJ1-4; D unclear. Per the germline V gene, CDR1 is SGHRS and CDR2 is YFSETQ. The length of the CDR3 is 15 residues. V lost 5 bases and J lost 0, with 11 bases in between.

The sample holds many counts of this clonotype. The chain recombines TRBV28 with TRBJ1-5; D call uncertain. The V end was cut by 6 bases, the J end by 0 bases, with 12 bases between. The CDR3 is made up of 15 amino acids. Looked up from germline, CDR1 is MDHEN and CDR2 is SYDVKM. For the CDR3, the DNA is TGTGCCAGCAGCACCAGAGTTTTTAGCAATCAGCCCCAGCATTTT. Translation: CASSTRVFSNQPQHF. The complete variable domain, with remaining parts taken from reference TRBV28 and TRBJ1-5, reads DVKVTQSSRYLVKRTGEKVFLECVQDMDHENMFWYRQDPGLGLRLIYFSYDVKMKEKGDIPEGYSVSREKKERFSLILESASTNQTSMYLCASSTRVFSNQPQHFGDGTRLSIL.

This clonotype was seen many times. The rearrangement uses TRBV12-3 or TRBV12-4 and TRBJ2-5; 12 nucleotides agree with TRBD1. Trimming took 5 bases from V and 4 from J; bases not matched to a gene: 8. CDR3 length: 16 residues. The CDR3 sequence: CASSLAGTGGGETQYF. The CDR3 DNA reads as TGTGCCAGCAGTCTCGCCGGGACAGGGGGCGGAGAGACCCAGTACTTC.

V and J are TRBV7-2 and TRBJ2-1, with 16 bases aligning to TRBD2. J lost 10 bases, V lost 2 bases, and 17 bases had no gene match. The V gene's germline CDR1 is SGHTA and CDR2 FQGNSA. CDR3 size: 20 residues. CDR3 DNA: TGTGCCAGCAGCTTAACCGCCGGGACTAGCGGGAGGGCCCTCGTCAGGGAGCAGTTCTTC. Translating it yields CASSLTAGTSGRALVREQFF.

Many counts were recorded for this clonotype. This chain connects TRBV7-9 to TRBJ2-5; the match to TRBD2 covers 7 bases. Germline trimming cut 5 bases from V and 5 bases from J; bases unmatched to any gene: 5. Per germline, CDR1 SEHNR and CDR2 FQNEAQ (reference sequence). This CDR3 has 13 residues. This CDR3 is CASSVSGSETQYF. In nucleotides, the CDR3 is TGTGCCAGCAGCGTTAGCGGGTCCGAGACCCAGTACTTC.

This clonotype was seen a few times. The chain employs TRBV29-1 and TRBJ2-1; maybe TRBD2 (7 bases). V was cut by 5 bases and J by 4 bases, with 18 bases left in between. This CDR3 has 15 amino acids. Per the germline V gene, CDR1 is SQVTM and CDR2 is ANQGSEA. In DNA, the CDR3 is TGCAGCGTTCTTGGGGGAGGGGGGATATACAATGAGCAGTTCTTC. This sequence encodes CSVLGGGGIYNEQFF.

The chain couples TRBV28 to TRBJ1-6, with no clear D. Germline V gene sequence: CDR1 MDHEN, CDR2 SYDVKM. The V end was cut by 8 bases, the J end by 8 bases, with 10 bases between. The CDR3 consists of 12 residues. The CDR3: CASDYRDSPLHF. For the CDR3, the DNA is TGTGCCAGCGACTACCGGGATTCACCCCTCCACTTT.

This clonotype was counted between two and nine times. The CDR3 is CATSDPSGQYNEQFF. The CDR3 DNA reads as TGTGCCACCAGTGATCCTAGCGGGCAATACAATGAGCAGTTCTTC. The chain is built from TRBV24-1 and TRBJ2-1; 8 bases fit TRBD2. The CDR3 is 15 amino acids. The V and J ends lost 3 bases and 4 bases, in that order; junction bases with no gene match: 4. Germline V gene lookup returns CDR1 KGHDR and CDR2 SFDVKD.

CDR3 DNA: TGTGCCACCTCCTCAATGTACACAGATACGCAGTATTTT. It translates to CATSSMYTDTQYF. The chain is built from TRBV2 and TRBJ2-3, with D uncertain. The germline V gene has CDR1 SNHLY and CDR2 FYNNEI. The CDR3 extends over 13 amino acids. V lost 10 bases, J lost 2 bases, and 13 bases lay in between. The full variable domain, its missing parts supplied by reference TRBV2 and TRBJ2-3, is EPEVTQTPSHQVTQMGQEVILRCVPISNHLYFYWYRQILGQKVEFLVSFYNNEISEKSEIFDDQFSVERPDGSNFTLKIRSTKLEDSAMYFCATSSMYTDTQYFGPGTRLTVL.

CDR3 nucleotide sequence: TGTGCCACCAGCTCGGGTAGCTCTGGAAACACCATATATTTT. Amino acids: CATSSGSSGNTIYF. The chain employs TRBV24-1 and TRBJ1-3; unclear D gene. The CDR3 loop spans 14 amino acids. Germline V CDR1 and CDR2: KGHDR, SFDVKD. Trimming cost V 7 bases and J 0 bases, with 9 bases left between them.

There are many counts of this clonotype. This chain connects TRBV14 to TRBJ2-7; TRBD2 matches 7 bases. CDR3 length: 15 amino acids. Trimming removed 2 bases from V and 6 bases from J; junction bases left unmatched: 10. The germline CDR1 and CDR2 sequences are SGHDN and FVKESK. Here the CDR3 DNA reads TGTGCCAGCAGCCAAACGCTCACTAGCGTCAGCGAGCAGTACTTC. This encodes CASSQTLTSVSEQYF.

The chain is built from TRBV4-2 and TRBJ1-2; D might be TRBD1 (5 bases). There are 15 residues in the CDR3. Trimming pared 2 bases from V and 2 bases from J, leaving 12 bases between. Germline CDR1 is LGHNA and CDR2 is YNFKEQ. CDR3 sequence reads: CASSQPDRSNYGYTF. For the CDR3, the DNA is TGTGCCAGCAGCCAACCCGACAGAAGCAACTATGGCTACACCTTC.

The chain carries TRBV20-1 and TRBJ2-7; D may correspond to TRBD1 or TRBD2 (5 bases each). Germline assignment: CDR1 DFQATT and CDR2 SNEGSKA (reference sequence). The CDR3 contains 13 residues. The CDR3 nucleotides read TGCAGGCCCCCGTGTGGGGGATTATACGAGCAGTACTTC. Its protein is CRPPCGGLYEQYF.

This clonotype was observed many times. The gene calls are TRBV6-1 and TRBJ2-2, with 14 bases that match TRBD2. The CDR3 loop spans 16 amino acids. Germline V CDR1 and CDR2: MNHNS, SASEGT. V was clipped by 6 bases and J by 5 bases; unmatched bases: 5. The CDR3 DNA sequence: TGTGCCAGCAGGGGGACTAGCGGGAGAGGAACCGGGGAGCTGTTTTTT. Protein: CASRGTSGRGTGELFF.

The chain links TRBV27 to TRBJ2-7; TRBD1 agrees at 8 bases. The germline V gene encodes CDR1 MNHEY and CDR2 SMNVEV (reference sequence). V shed 5 bases and J 5 bases; nucleotides not matched to a gene: 11. The CDR3 runs to 15 residues. CDR3 bases: TGTGCCAGCAGTCCCATGACAGGGGTCCCCCACGAGCAGTACTTC. It is translated as CASSPMTGVPHEQYF.

The V gene is TRBV7-9, the J gene TRBJ1-2; 10 nucleotides match TRBD1. V trimming: 2 bases; J trimming: 1 base; junction bases outside the gene matches: 16. This CDR3 has 20 amino acids. Germline loops: CDR1 SEHNR, CDR2 FQNEAQ (reference sequence). The CDR3 spells CASSLHRPPWGQGINYGYTF. As DNA, the CDR3 is TGTGCCAGCAGCTTACATAGACCACCGTGGGGACAGGGGATTAACTATGGCTACACCTTC.

This clonotype was seen ten or more times. The V call is TRBV12-3 or TRBV12-4, the J call TRBJ2-5, with a tentative D call TRBD2 (5 bases). This CDR3 has 14 residues. The V end lost 6 bases, the J end lost 4 bases, and 15 bases lay between the germline ends. The CDR3 reads CASRPGSMGETQYF. CDR3 coding DNA: TGTGCCAGCAGACCGGGGTCCATGGGAGAGACCCAGTACTTC.

Ten or more counts support this clonotype. V and J are TRBV2 and TRBJ1-1; 8 bases match TRBD1. The trim removed 8 bases at V and 3 bases at J, leaving 5 bases unmatched. Germline lookup yields CDR1 SNHLY and CDR2 FYNNEI. The CDR3 is 13 residues long. The chain's CDR3 is CASSGTGDTEAFF. Here the CDR3 DNA reads TGTGCCAGCTCCGGGACAGGTGACACTGAAGCTTTCTTT. Full variable domain (rest looked up from reference TRBV2 and TRBJ1-1): EPEVTQTPSHQVTQMGQEVILRCVPISNHLYFYWYRQILGQKVEFLVSFYNNEISEKSEIFDDQFSVERPDGSNFTLKIRSTKLEDSAMYFCASSGTGDTEAFFGQGTRLTVV.